This T cell receptor beta chain was obtained from a study of graft-versus-host responses after intestinal transplantation. Study background: Recipients across the board were started on anti-thymocyte globulin induction, then kept on tacrolimus and steroids for about three years.

The CDR3 is 14 residues long. Germline lookup yields CDR1 SGHKS and CDR2 YYEKEE (reference sequence). V was trimmed by 0 bases and J by 1 base, leaving 7 bases between them. General study results and limits: GvH clones were identified in recipient marrow, with some first appearing in ileum or blood. High graft-versus-host to host-versus-graft clonal ratios were seen in allografts of patients with graft-donor T cell macrochimerism. Association was observed between peak circulating GvH clone levels and early post-transplant HvG declines.

As to this clone: Its antigen is not known.

Generated by immunoSEQ multiplex PCR, the TCRdb table keeps only in-frame clones and is missing some. Seen here are approximately 92,000 clones, about nine tenths observed once, and the top ten hold under 6.5%. This chain uses TRBV5-5 with TRBJ1-2; D is unresolved. This specimen consisted of unstimulated CD8+ T cells sorted from spleen or lymph node cells, obtained before intestinal transplant. The TCR comes from a human donor who received an intestinal transplant. The CDR3 nucleotides are TGTGCCAGCAGCTTGGACGGCAGTAACTATGGCTACACCTTC. This sequence encodes CASSLDGSNYGYTF.